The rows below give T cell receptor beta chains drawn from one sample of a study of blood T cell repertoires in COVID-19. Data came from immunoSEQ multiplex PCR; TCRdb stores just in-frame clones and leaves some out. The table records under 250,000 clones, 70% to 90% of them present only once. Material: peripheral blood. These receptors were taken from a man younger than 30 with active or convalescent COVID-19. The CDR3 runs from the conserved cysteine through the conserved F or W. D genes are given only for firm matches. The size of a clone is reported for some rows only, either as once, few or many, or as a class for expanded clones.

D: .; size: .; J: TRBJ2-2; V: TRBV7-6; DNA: TGTGCCAGCAGCTCGGCGGTAACAGGCTCCGGGGAGCTGTTTTTT; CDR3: CASSSAVTGSGELFF
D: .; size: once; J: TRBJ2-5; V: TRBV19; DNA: TGTGCCAGTAGTGACGGGAACCAAGAGACCCAGTACTTC; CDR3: CASSDGNQETQYF
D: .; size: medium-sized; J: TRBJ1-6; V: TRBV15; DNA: TGTGCCACCAGCCCCACCGGGGGGGCACCATCACCCCTCCACTTT; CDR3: CATSPTGGAPSPLHF
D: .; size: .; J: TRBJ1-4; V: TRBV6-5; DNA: TGTGCCAGCAGCCATGAGGGGGGGAGTGAAAAACTGTTTTTT; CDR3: CASSHEGGSEKLFF
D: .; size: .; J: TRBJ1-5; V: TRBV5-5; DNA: TGTGCCAGCAGCACCGGGGATTATAGCAATCAGCCCCAGCATTTT; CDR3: CASSTGDYSNQPQHF
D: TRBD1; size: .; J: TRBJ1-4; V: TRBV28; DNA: TGTGCCAGCAGCCGCCCGGACAGGGAGGGAGAAAAACTGTTTTTT; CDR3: CASSRPDREGEKLFF
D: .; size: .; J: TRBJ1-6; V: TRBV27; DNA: TGTGCCAGCAGTTCCACAAGGACAGCCTATAATTCACCCCTCCACTTT; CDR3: CASSSTRTAYNSPLHF
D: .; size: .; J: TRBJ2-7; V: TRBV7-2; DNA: TGTGCCAGCAGCTTCGGCGGGTCCATTTACGAGCAGTACTTC; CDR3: CASSFGGSIYEQYF
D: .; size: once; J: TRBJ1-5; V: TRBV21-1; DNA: TGTGCCAGCAGCAAAGGAGAGATTGGGACAGGGCATTTACGGCCCCAGCATTTT; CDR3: CASSKGEIGTGHLRPQHF
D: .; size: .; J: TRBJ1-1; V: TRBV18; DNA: TGTGCCAGCTCACCCGGGACTAATACTGAAGCTTTCTTT; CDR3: CASSPGTNTEAFF
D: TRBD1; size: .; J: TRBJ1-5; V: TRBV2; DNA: TGTGCCAGCAGTGACCAGGGGGATCAGCCCCAGCATTTT; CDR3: CASSDQGDQPQHF
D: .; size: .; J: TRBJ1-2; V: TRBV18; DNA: TGTGCCAGCTCACCCTCACAGGTCTTCTATGGCTACACCTTC; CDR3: CASSPSQVFYGYTF
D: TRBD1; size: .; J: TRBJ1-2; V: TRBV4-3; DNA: TGCGCCAGCAGCCACCGAGACAGGGGTGGCTACACCTTC; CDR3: CASSHRDRGGYTF
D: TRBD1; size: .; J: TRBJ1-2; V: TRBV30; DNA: TGTGCCTGGAGTGCGGCCAGGGGGAATGGCTACACCTTC; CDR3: CAWSAARGNGYTF
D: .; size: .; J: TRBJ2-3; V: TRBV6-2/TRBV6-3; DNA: TGTGCCAGCAGTTACTCGGTGACTACCGGCACAGATACGCAGTATTTT; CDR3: CASSYSVTTGTDTQYF
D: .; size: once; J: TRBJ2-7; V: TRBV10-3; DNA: TGTGCCATCAGTGAGGGAGGGTACGAGCAGTACTTC; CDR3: CAISEGGYEQYF
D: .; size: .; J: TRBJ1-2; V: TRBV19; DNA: TGTGCCAGTACCGACGGGGGGGGGAACTATGGCTACACCTTC; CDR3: CASTDGGGNYGYTF
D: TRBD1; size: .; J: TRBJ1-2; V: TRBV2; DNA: TGTGCCAGCAGAAAGGAATACGGACAGGCTTTCTATGGCTACACCTTC; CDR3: CASRKEYGQAFYGYTF
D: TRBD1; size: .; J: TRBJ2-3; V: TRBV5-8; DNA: TGTGCCAGCAGTTTGGGACAGGGAGGAACCACAGATACGCAGTATTTT; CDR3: CASSLGQGGTTDTQYF
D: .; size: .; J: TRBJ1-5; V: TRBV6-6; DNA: TGTGCCAGCAGTGTGGGACTTAATCAGCCCCAGCATTTT; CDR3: CASSVGLNQPQHF
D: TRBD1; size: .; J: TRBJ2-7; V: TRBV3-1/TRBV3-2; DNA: TGTGCCAGCAGCCCCGGGACAGGGACTTACGAGCAGTACTTC; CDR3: CASSPGTGTYEQYF
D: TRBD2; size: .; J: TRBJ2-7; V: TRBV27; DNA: TGTGCCAGCAGTTTATCGAGCGGGGGGACCTACGAGCAGTACTTC; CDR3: CASSLSSGGTYEQYF